This paragraph reports one TCR beta chain. Its antigen is as yet unknown. This entry is derived from a study of blood T cells in healthy people across ages. Study-wide results and limits: Researchers report that TCR beta diversity correlated strongly with naive T cell percentage.

PCR was performed a second time for roughly 7 to 12 cycles using a sample-barcoded 5' primer and a J-beta primer mix. TCRdb re-called the 5' RACE reads with MiXCR, one entry per CDR3 protein. This table holds fewer than 2,000,000 distinct CDR3 sequences, roughly two fifths found once. In germline, CDR1 is SNHLY, CDR2 FYNNEI. This CDR3 is 13 amino acids long. This receptor was identified in a human donor in good health. The chain joins TRBV2 to TRBJ2-7; D perhaps matches TRBD2 (5 bases). Judging by the DNA end, TRBJ2-5 fits better; the J call may be wrong. Sequenced input: blood. The CDR3 nucleotides are TGTGCCAGCAGGTCGGACTTAAAAGAGACCCAGTACTTC. Amino acid sequence: CASRSDLKETQYF.